The clone carrying this T cell receptor (beta chain) was recorded a few times. This sample stems from a study of T-cell reconstitution after alpha-beta-depleted transplantation in children. Unique molecular identifiers were built into the TCRbeta library. MiXCR, applied by TCRdb to the PCR reads, yields one record per CDR3 protein. This table has some 640,000 distinct CDR3 sequences, approximately 15% appearing once. The CDR3 sequence is 15 residues long. V was pared by 0 bases and J by 1 base, with 11 bases between. Germline V CDR1 and CDR2: SGHRS, YFSETQ. The chain joins TRBV5-1 to TRBJ2-7; D possibly corresponds to TRBD1 (6 bases). The receptor was isolated from a human donor who donated a stem cell graft to a child with acute myeloid leukemia. This specimen was PBMCs from the stem cell graft donor, taken from the stem cell graft. CDR3 amino acids: CASSLAPQGSYEQYV. Written as DNA, the CDR3 is TGCGCCAGCAGCTTGGCCCCCCAGGGGTCCTACGAGCAGTACGTC.